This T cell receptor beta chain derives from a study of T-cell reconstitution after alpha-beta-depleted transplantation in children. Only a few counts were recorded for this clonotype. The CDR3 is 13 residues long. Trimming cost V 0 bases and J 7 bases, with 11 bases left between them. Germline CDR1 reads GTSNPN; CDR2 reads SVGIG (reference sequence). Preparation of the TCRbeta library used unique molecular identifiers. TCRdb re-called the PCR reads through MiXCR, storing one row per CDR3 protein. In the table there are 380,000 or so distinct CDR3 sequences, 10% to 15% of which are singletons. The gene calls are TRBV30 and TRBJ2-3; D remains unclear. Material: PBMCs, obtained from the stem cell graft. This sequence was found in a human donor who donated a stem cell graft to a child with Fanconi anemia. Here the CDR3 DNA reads TGTGCCTGGAGTGTAACCACAGCGAATACGCAGTATTTT. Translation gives CAWSVTTANTQYF.